One sample yielded the 32 T cell receptor beta chains listed below, sequenced in a study of shared clonotypes between healthy human individuals. Produced via immunoSEQ multiplex PCR; TCRdb's table is partial and in-frame only. The profile shows roughly 500,000 clones, approximately 78% of them singletons. The specimen sequenced was PBMCs. These receptors all come from a woman in her thirties or forties in good health. Some clones in this sample may be carry-over from other donors' samples.

The chain employs TRBV18 and TRBJ1-1; tentative D call: TRBD1 (5 bases). The CDR3 sequence is 15 residues long. Germline lookup yields CDR1 KGHSH and CDR2 LQKENI. V lost 6 bases and J 1 base, leaving 15 bases between the germline ends. The CDR3 region is CASSPSGTGNTEAFF. CDR3 DNA sequence: TGTGCCAGCTCGCCCTCAGGAACAGGGAACACTGAAGCTTTCTTT.

The rearrangement links TRBV7-6 to TRBJ1-4; possible D gene TRBD1, 6 bases. The CDR3 sequence is 17 residues long. V lost 1 base to trimming and J lost 4 bases, with 16 bases between them. Germline CDR1 SGHVS, CDR2 FNYEAQ. CDR3 loop: CASSLVWGGQFNEKLFF. The DNA for the CDR3 is TGTGCCAGCAGCTTAGTTTGGGGGGGGCAGTTTAATGAAAAACTGTTTTTT.

The rearrangement joins TRBV19 to TRBJ2-7; no definite D call. CDR1 is LNHDA and CDR2 is SQIVND in the germline V gene (reference sequence). V was pared by 5 bases and J by 2 bases, with 16 bases between. This CDR3 region has 15 residues. The CDR3 region is CASSALESPTYEQYF. In DNA form, the CDR3 reads TGTGCCAGTAGTGCTCTAGAGAGTCCTACCTACGAGCAGTACTTC.

This chain joins TRBV10-3 and TRBJ2-5, with 8 bases matching TRBD1. V was pared by 6 bases and J by 11 bases, with 8 bases of the junction left unmatched. The V gene's germline CDR1 is ENHRY and CDR2 SYGVKD. The CDR3 runs to 12 residues. CDR3 amino acids: CAISQGAGEQYF. CDR3 nucleotides: TGTGCCATCAGCCAGGGGGCGGGTGAGCAGTACTTC.

This clone was seen just once. The rearrangement links TRBV2 to TRBJ2-3, with TRBD2 identical over 7 bases. Germline CDR1 reads SNHLY; CDR2 reads FYNNEI. CDR3 length: 16 residues. Trimming removed 6 bases from V and 7 bases from J; junction bases left unmatched: 16. This chain's CDR3 is CASSLRLANSGNTQYF. For the CDR3, the DNA is TGTGCCAGCAGCCTCCGACTAGCCAACTCGGGGAATACGCAGTATTTT.

This clone was observed at least ten times. The chain couples TRBV29-1 to TRBJ1-6; 7 nucleotides agree with TRBD1. From germline, CDR1 is SQVTM and CDR2 ANQGSEA. The ends lost 6 bases at V and 13 bases at J; junction bases unmatched: 12. The CDR3 runs 13 residues. CDR3 nucleotides: TGCAGCGTCAGACGCGACAGGGAGGCCCCCCTCCACTTT. Protein: CSVRRDREAPLHF.

This chain uses TRBV19 with TRBJ2-3; 7 nucleotides agree with TRBD2. V was clipped by 5 bases and J by 6 bases; unmatched bases: 14. This CDR3 is 16 amino acids long. Per germline, CDR1 LNHDA and CDR2 SQIVND (reference sequence). The DNA for the CDR3 is TGTGCCAGTAGTCCGGGACGGACGGGGGGATCGGATACGCAGTATTTT. This sequence encodes CASSPGRTGGSDTQYF.

A word on this clone: One base separates it from a far larger clone, so it is likely a read error. The chain uses TRBV29-1 and TRBJ1-1; D might be TRBD1 (5 bases). Trimming stripped 5 bases from V and 0 bases from J, with 10 bases between. The CDR3 runs 13 residues. The germline CDR1 and CDR2 sequences are SQVTM and ANQGSEA. The CDR3 bases are TGCAGCGTTAGCGGGGACTTGAACACTGAAGCTTTCTTT. Amino acid sequence: CSVSGDLNTEAFF.

V is TRBV28 and J is TRBJ2-1; TRBD2 matches at 14 bases. The CDR3 sequence is 14 residues long. J was trimmed by 15 bases and V by 2 bases; bases with no gene match: 6. Germline CDR1 reads MDHEN; CDR2 reads SYDVKM. CDR3 loop: CASSLRTSGRLRFF. The CDR3 DNA reads as TGTGCCAGCAGTTTAAGGACTAGCGGGAGGTTGAGGTTCTTC.

This clone came up a few times. This chain connects TRBV2 to TRBJ1-5, with D uncertain. Per the germline V gene, CDR1 is SNHLY and CDR2 is FYNNEI. This CDR3 is 13 amino acids long. V lost 7 bases, J lost 2 bases, and 9 bases lay in between. The CDR3 DNA follows: TGTGCCAGCACCTCAGTTCGCAATCAGCCCCAGCATTTT. Protein product: CASTSVRNQPQHF.

This clone appeared a single time. The gene calls are TRBV6-6 and TRBJ1-5, with D hard to call. The V gene's germline CDR1 is MNHNY and CDR2 SVGAGI (reference sequence). The CDR3 length is 16 residues. V lost 2 bases and J lost 0, with 11 bases in between. The CDR3 DNA reads as TGTGCCAGCAGTTACCGCCCCCCGGATAGCAATCAGCCCCAGCATTTT. This sequence encodes CASSYRPPDSNQPQHF.

A note on this clone: Other DNA sequences of this sample code for an identical CDR3. CDR3 region: CASSPGPQETQYF. Here the CDR3 DNA reads TGCGCCAGCAGCCCGGGACCCCAAGAGACCCAGTACTTC. The genes are TRBV5-1 and TRBJ2-5, with D tentatively TRBD1 or TRBD2 (5 bases each). CDR3 length equals 13 residues. Germline V lookup: CDR1 SGHRS, CDR2 YFSETQ. Trimming stripped 4 bases from V and 1 base from J, with 8 bases between.

This chain connects TRBV30 to TRBJ2-3; TRBD2 aligns across 7 bases. V lost 1 base and J lost 4; bases outside the gene matches: 5. The germline V gene has CDR1 GTSNPN and CDR2 SVGIG (reference sequence). CDR3 length: 14 amino acids. The CDR3 is CAWSELAISDTQYF. In nucleotides, the CDR3 is TGTGCCTGGAGTGAACTAGCGATTTCAGATACGCAGTATTTT.

The rearrangement joins TRBV7-8 to TRBJ1-1, with a possible D match to TRBD1 (6 bases). V was trimmed by 4 bases and J by 3 bases, leaving 12 bases between them. The length of the CDR3 is 14 residues. Per germline, CDR1 SGHVS and CDR2 FQNEAQ. For the CDR3, the DNA is TGTGCCAGCAGCTGGTCAGGGGCCGACACTGAAGCTTTCTTT. It yields the protein CASSWSGADTEAFF.

As to this clone: Other DNA variants within this sample encode the same CDR3. The J gene is TRBJ1-5, the V gene TRBV5-1, with D uncertain. CDR1 SGHRS and CDR2 YFSETQ come from the germline V gene. V lost 0 bases and J lost 5, with 12 bases in between. The CDR3 is made up of 15 amino acids. CDR3 sequence (DNA): TGCGCCAGCAGCTTGGGGCAGTCGGGAGATCAGCCCCAGCATTTT. It translates to CASSLGQSGDQPQHF.

This clone occurred once. The chain links TRBV6-1 to TRBJ1-5; 7 bases map to TRBD1. CDR1 and CDR2 from the germline V gene are MNHNS and SASEGT. Germline trimming cut 2 bases from V and 3 bases from J; bases unmatched to any gene: 7. The CDR3 loop spans 16 amino acids. CDR3 region: CASSELSGQLNQPQHF. In DNA form, the CDR3 reads TGTGCCAGCAGTGAACTGTCGGGACAGCTCAATCAGCCCCAGCATTTT.

This clone turned up a few times. The rearrangement joins TRBV7-2 to TRBJ2-1; D possibly corresponds to TRBD2 (6 bases). V lost 3 bases to trimming and J lost 2 bases, with 11 bases between them. This CDR3 contains 15 residues. Germline lookup yields CDR1 SGHTA and CDR2 FQGNSA. The CDR3 bases are TGTGCCAGCAGCTTGCTGGGGGGTCCCTACAATGAGCAGTTCTTC. Translating it yields CASSLLGGPYNEQFF.

V is TRBV29-1 and J is TRBJ2-7; 9 bases map to TRBD1. After removal of 0 bases from V and 1 base from J, the junction contained 7 bases not matched to a gene. This CDR3 region has 16 residues. The germline CDR1 and CDR2 sequences are SQVTM and ANQGSEA. The CDR3 here is CSVEEPTGGRSYEQYF. The CDR3 DNA follows: TGCAGCGTTGAAGAGCCAACAGGGGGCCGTTCCTACGAGCAGTACTTC.

The chain carries TRBV28 and TRBJ1-5, with 7 bases fitting TRBD1. The CDR3 consists of 18 residues. The junction had 12 bases not matched to a gene; V was cut back by 3 bases and J by 1 base. The germline gives CDR1 MDHEN, CDR2 SYDVKM. DNA of the CDR3: TGTGCCAGCAGTTTGGTTCGAGGGACAGCCCCAAGCAATCAGCCCCAGCATTTT. Translation gives CASSLVRGTAPSNQPQHF.

This chain connects TRBV7-8 to TRBJ2-6; the match to TRBD1 covers 9 bases. The germline V gene has CDR1 SGHVS and CDR2 FQNEAQ. J was trimmed by 4 bases and V by 7 bases; bases with no gene match: 8. The CDR3 loop spans 16 amino acids. CDR3 sequence reads: CASKWDRVAGANVLTF. The CDR3 DNA reads as TGTGCCAGCAAGTGGGACAGGGTGGCAGGGGCCAACGTCCTGACTTTC.

This sequence joins TRBV28 and TRBJ2-6, with 8 bases fitting TRBD1. Trimming took 6 bases from V and 0 from J; bases not matched to a gene: 10. CDR3 size: 18 residues. Germline V gives CDR1 MDHEN, CDR2 SYDVKM. The CDR3 DNA reads as TGTGCCAGCAGGGCCGTAGGGACAGGCGGCTCTGGGGCCAACGTCCTGACTTTC. Translating gives CASRAVGTGGSGANVLTF.

This chain connects TRBV27 to TRBJ2-7; 10 bases are shared with TRBD2. J lost 2 bases, V lost 3 bases, and 7 bases had no gene match. The CDR3 is 16 amino acids. Germline V gene sequence: CDR1 MNHEY, CDR2 SMNVEV (reference sequence). The CDR3 reads CASSFSLAGETYEQYF. The CDR3 nucleotides read TGTGCCAGCAGTTTCTCGCTAGCGGGAGAAACCTACGAGCAGTACTTC.

This clone occurred once. This sample also contains other DNA sequences that code for the same CDR3. This chain joins TRBV5-4 and TRBJ1-4, with D possibly TRBD1 on 5 matching bases. This CDR3 is built from 14 residues. Germline V gives CDR1 SGHNT, CDR2 YYREEE (reference sequence). V was cut by 3 bases and J by 6 bases, with 12 bases left in between. The CDR3 sequence is CASSWDRGDEKLFF. As DNA, the CDR3 is TGTGCCAGCAGCTGGGATAGGGGAGATGAAAAACTGTTTTTT.

To note about this clone: Germline is not matched at one junction end, which may reflect a read error. The J gene is TRBJ2-5, the V gene TRBV7-7; D unresolved. In germline, CDR1 is SSHAT, CDR2 FNYEAQ (reference sequence). CDR3 length equals 14 residues. The CDR3 nucleotides are TGTGCTAGCAGCTTAAGTTCCACCCAAGAGACCCAGTACTTC. It specifies CASSLSSTQETQYF.

This chain joins TRBV5-5 and TRBJ1-2; 7 bases are a match to TRBD1. The CDR3 is made up of 15 amino acids. V lost 3 bases and J lost 0; bases outside the gene matches: 5. CDR1 is SGHKS, CDR2 YYEKEE, per germline (reference sequence). CDR3 sequence (DNA): TGTGCCAGCAGCTATGGGACAGTTGCTAACTATGGCTACACCTTC. Protein sequence: CASSYGTVANYGYTF.

The V gene is TRBV5-1, the J gene TRBJ2-3; TRBD2 aligns across 12 bases. The V and J ends lost 1 base and 1 base, in that order; junction bases with no gene match: 7. This CDR3 region has 18 residues. CDR1 and CDR2 (germline): SGHRS, YFSETQ. The CDR3 nucleotides read TGCGCCAGCAGCTTGCTGGGACTAGCGGGTTCCCGCACAGATACGCAGTATTTT. The encoded protein is CASSLLGLAGSRTDTQYF.

This chain links TRBV2 with TRBJ2-1, with 9 bases identical to TRBD2. J gave up 10 bases and V 2 bases, and 6 bases lay outside the gene matches. The CDR3 contains 14 residues. Germline CDR1 is SNHLY and CDR2 is FYNNEI. DNA of the CDR3: TGTGCCAGCAGTGAAATTCTAGCGGGATTAGAGCAGTTCTTC. As protein: CASSEILAGLEQFF.

The chain uses TRBV6-5 and TRBJ1-1; 7 nucleotides match TRBD1. The germline V gene encodes CDR1 MNHEY and CDR2 SVGAGI. The length of the CDR3 is 14 residues. The V segment lost 5 bases and the J segment 0 bases; nucleotides outside the gene matches: 3. The CDR3 bases are TGTGCCAGCAGTCGGACAGGAATGAACACTGAAGCTTTCTTT. It specifies CASSRTGMNTEAFF.

The rearrangement uses TRBV6-6 and TRBJ1-4; D possibly corresponds to TRBD1 (5 bases). Germline loops: CDR1 MNHNY, CDR2 SVGAGI (reference sequence). The V end was cut by 6 bases, the J end by 8 bases, with 10 bases between. The CDR3 spans 12 residues. CDR3 sequence: CASREGQEKLFF. The CDR3 nucleotides read TGTGCCAGCAGGGAGGGGCAAGAAAAACTGTTTTTT.

V gene TRBV5-1 combines with J gene TRBJ1-3; D may be TRBD1 (6 bases). This CDR3 has 17 residues. Germline values: CDR1 SGHRS, CDR2 YFSETQ. Between the trimmed V and J ends, which lost 0 bases and 0 bases, there was a span of 13 bases. The CDR3 loop reads CASSLDPPGVSGNTIYF. The CDR3 DNA is TGCGCCAGCAGCTTGGATCCACCAGGGGTCTCTGGAAACACCATATATTTT.

The J gene is TRBJ2-1, the V gene TRBV15; 10 nucleotides align to TRBD2. Germline values: CDR1 LNHNV, CDR2 YYDKDF (reference sequence). The CDR3 is 16 amino acids. Trimming cost V 1 base and J 0 bases; bases outside gene matches: 0. CDR3 coding DNA: TGTGCCACCAGCAGAGCTAGCGGGAGCTCCTACAATGAGCAGTTCTTC. Encoded protein: CATSRASGSSYNEQFF.

The chain is built from TRBV11-2 and TRBJ2-2; 8 nucleotides line up with TRBD1. Germline V gene lookup returns CDR1 SGHAT and CDR2 FQNNGV. With V trimmed by 1 base and J by 4 bases, 8 bases remained unmatched. The CDR3 runs to 17 residues. CDR3 amino acids: CASSLGGWDRSTGELFF. The CDR3 nucleotides read TGTGCCAGCAGCTTAGGGGGATGGGACAGGAGCACCGGGGAGCTGTTTTTT.